The rows below give T cell receptor beta chains drawn from one sample of a study of T cells in Graves' hyperthyroidism and ophthalmopathy. TCRdb redid the calling of the multiplex PCR reads with MiXCR, one entry per CDR3 protein. Among hundreds of thousands of distinct CDR3 sequences, 16% were seen once, and the ten largest hold 18%. The sequenced material came from blood. Source of these receptors: a woman under 30 with Graves' hyperthyroidism. Both conserved end residues are part of each CDR3. Clone size is stated in some rows and not others, as once, few, many or a class when expanded.

abundance	v_gene	j_gene	CDR3aa
.	TRBV7-2	TRBJ2-5	CASSPLASGRAGYQETQYF
many	TRBV5-1	TRBJ2-6	CASSPGQGASGANVLTF
many	TRBV3-1	TRBJ2-3	CASSAALGGARADTQYF
.	TRBV4-1	TRBJ2-7	CASSHTLSQGSYEQYF
.	TRBV6-1	TRBJ1-1	CANTEAFF
.	TRBV3-1	TRBJ2-5	CASSPRDYQETQYF
.	TRBV4-1	TRBJ1-1	CASSQPSMIEAFF
many	TRBV5-1	TRBJ2-1	CASSSDGWEDNEQFF
many	TRBV15	TRBJ2-7	CATSKQGVGEQYF
.	TRBV20-1	TRBJ1-5	CSASEGGERPQHF
many	TRBV6-1	TRBJ1-3	CASSYKWGSRNTIYF
few	TRBV25-1	TRBJ1-4	CASSEPGQGTEKLFF
.	TRBV2	TRBJ2-1	CASRTSEWSGYNEQFF
.	TRBV11-2	TRBJ2-3	CASSFPFARPSTDTQYF
.	TRBV20-1	TRBJ2-7	CSARRTGTVEQYF
.	TRBV19	TRBJ1-5	CASSIDVQRGEEQPQHF
.	TRBV25-1	TRBJ1-6	CASSEVINSPLHF
many	TRBV5-1	TRBJ1-1	CASSLFTGRRDTEAFF
many	TRBV7-3	TRBJ2-3	CASSPTGPSGTDTQYF
many	TRBV5-1	TRBJ1-1	CASSKQGGRNTEAFF
.	TRBV12-3/TRBV12-4	TRBJ1-6	CASSPSGVGSPLHF
many	TRBV24-1	TRBJ2-1	CATSVTPPRQGANEQFF
few	TRBV6-5	TRBJ1-1	CASSYGQGTTEAFF
many	TRBV2	TRBJ2-1	CASRSYGGRDNEQFF
many	TRBV2	TRBJ1-1	CASSVGGVTEAFF
many	TRBV7-2	TRBJ2-5	CASSPTSGGAGTQYF
few	TRBV29-1	TRBJ2-1	CSVAGGGPSYNEQFF
many	TRBV27	TRBJ2-3	CASSSSQGARYTQYF
many	TRBV24-1	TRBJ2-1	CATSDQGTSGRWAEQFF
.	TRBV7-2	TRBJ2-1	CASSLRSASGDEQFF
.	TRBV6-1	TRBJ1-4	CASRGPREKLFF
.	TRBV27	TRBJ2-1	CASRRIPGRIGGEQFF
few	TRBV6-1	TRBJ2-7	CASSEGQGASYEQYF
.	TRBV2	TRBJ2-2	CASSKGDRYTGELFF
many	TRBV7-2	TRBJ1-2	CASSSLRDGYTF
many	TRBV4-3	TRBJ2-7	CASSQRRGDEQYF
once	TRBV5-1	TRBJ2-7	CASSPSARTRTYEQYF
many	TRBV6-5	TRBJ2-2	CASRRTSGGPNTGELFF
.	TRBV18	TRBJ1-1	CASSPPSANTDAFF
many	TRBV28	TRBJ2-3	CASRFGGSPNFKQYF